Listed here is a single T cell receptor (beta chain). Germline V lookup: CDR1 MNHNY, CDR2 SVGAGI (reference sequence). The CDR3 has 13 residues. Trimming left V 6 bases short and J 0 bases short, with 9 bases between. Produced via immunoSEQ multiplex PCR; TCRdb's table is partial and in-frame only. The data show 97,000 or so clones, about 90% seen once. This record comes from a study of control samples from healthy donors and cancer patients. V usage is TRBV6-6 and J usage is TRBJ2-7; no clear D gene. The source is a woman under 30 in good health. Sequencing input: blood. The CDR3 coding sequence is TGTGCCAGCAGAGGGCGCGACTCCTACGAGCAGTACTTC. This codes for CASRGRDSYEQYF.